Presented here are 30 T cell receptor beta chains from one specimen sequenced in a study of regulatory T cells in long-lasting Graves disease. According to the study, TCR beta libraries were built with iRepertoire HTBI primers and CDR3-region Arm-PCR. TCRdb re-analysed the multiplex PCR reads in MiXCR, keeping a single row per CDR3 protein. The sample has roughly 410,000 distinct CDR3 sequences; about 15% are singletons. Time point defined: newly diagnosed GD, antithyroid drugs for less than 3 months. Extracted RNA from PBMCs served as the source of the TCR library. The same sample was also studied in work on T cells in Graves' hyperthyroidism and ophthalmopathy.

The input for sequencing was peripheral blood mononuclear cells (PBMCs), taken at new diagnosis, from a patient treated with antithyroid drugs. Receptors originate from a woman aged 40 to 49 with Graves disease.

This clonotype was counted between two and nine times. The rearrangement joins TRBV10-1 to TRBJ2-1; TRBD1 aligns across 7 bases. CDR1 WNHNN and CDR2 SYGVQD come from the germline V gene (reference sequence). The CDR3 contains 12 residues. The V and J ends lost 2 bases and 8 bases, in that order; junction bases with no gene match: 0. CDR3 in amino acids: CASSERGHEQFF. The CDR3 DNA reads TGCGCCAGCAGTGAGAGGGGGCATGAGCAGTTCTTC.

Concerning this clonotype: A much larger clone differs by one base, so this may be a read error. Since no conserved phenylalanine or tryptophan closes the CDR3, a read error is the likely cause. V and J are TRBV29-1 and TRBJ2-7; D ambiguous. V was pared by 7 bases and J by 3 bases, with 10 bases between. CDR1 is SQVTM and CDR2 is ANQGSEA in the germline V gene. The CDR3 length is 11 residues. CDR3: CSARVYYEQYL. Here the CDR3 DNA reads TGCAGCGCTAGGGTCTACTACGAGCAGTACCTC.

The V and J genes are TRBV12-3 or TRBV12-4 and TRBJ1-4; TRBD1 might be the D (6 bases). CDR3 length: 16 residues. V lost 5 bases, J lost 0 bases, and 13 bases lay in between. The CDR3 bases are TGTGCCAGCAGTCCCTGGGAGGGGGCAACTAATGAAAAACTGTTTTTT. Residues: CASSPWEGATNEKLFF.

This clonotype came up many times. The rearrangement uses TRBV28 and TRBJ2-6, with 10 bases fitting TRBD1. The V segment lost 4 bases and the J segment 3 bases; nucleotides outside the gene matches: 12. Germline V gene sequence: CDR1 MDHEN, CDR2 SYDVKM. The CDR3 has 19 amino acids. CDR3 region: CASSSRGTGDLNGANVLTF. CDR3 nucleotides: TGTGCCAGCAGTTCCAGGGGGACAGGGGACCTAAATGGGGCCAACGTCCTGACTTTC.

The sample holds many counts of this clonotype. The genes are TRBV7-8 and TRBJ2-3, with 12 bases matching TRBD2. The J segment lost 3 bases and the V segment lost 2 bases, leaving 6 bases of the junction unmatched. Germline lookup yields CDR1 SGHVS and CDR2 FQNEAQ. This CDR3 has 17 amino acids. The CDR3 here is CASSLSPTSGSTDTQYF. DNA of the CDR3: TGTGCCAGCAGCTTATCCCCGACTAGCGGGAGTACAGATACGCAGTATTTT. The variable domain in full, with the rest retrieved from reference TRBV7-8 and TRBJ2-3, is GAGVSQSPRYKVAKRGQDVALRCDPISGHVSLFWYQQALGQGPEFLTYFQNEAQLDKSGLPSDRFFAERPEGSVSTLKIQRTQQEDSAVYLCASSLSPTSGSTDTQYFGPGTRLTVL.

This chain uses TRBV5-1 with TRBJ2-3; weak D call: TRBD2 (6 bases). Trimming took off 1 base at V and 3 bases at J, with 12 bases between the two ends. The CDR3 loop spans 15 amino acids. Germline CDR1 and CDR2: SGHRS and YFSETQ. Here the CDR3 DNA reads TGCGCCAGCAGCTTGACGGGGGATAGGACAGATACGCAGTATTTT. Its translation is CASSLTGDRTDTQYF.

Written as DNA, the CDR3 is TGTGCCAGCAGCCTGGGGGGAGTAGCGGGAGTCTACGAGCAGTACTTC. Translating it yields CASSLGGVAGVYEQYF. This chain joins TRBV3-1 and TRBJ2-7; 9 bases are shared with TRBD2. Losses at the gene ends were 4 bases for V and 3 bases for J; bases not matched to a gene: 10. Germline lookup yields CDR1 LGHDT and CDR2 YNNKEL (reference sequence). The CDR3 covers 16 residues.

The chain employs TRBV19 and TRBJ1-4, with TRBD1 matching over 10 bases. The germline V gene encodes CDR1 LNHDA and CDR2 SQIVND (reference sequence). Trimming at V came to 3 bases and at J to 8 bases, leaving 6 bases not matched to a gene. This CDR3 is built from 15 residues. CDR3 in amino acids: CASSIGTGVYEKLFF. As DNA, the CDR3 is TGTGCCAGTAGTATTGGGACAGGGGTTTACGAAAAACTGTTTTTT.

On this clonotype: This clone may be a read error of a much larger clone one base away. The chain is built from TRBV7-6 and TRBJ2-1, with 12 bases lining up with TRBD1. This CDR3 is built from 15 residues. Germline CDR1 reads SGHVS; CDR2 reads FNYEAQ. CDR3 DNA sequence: TGTGCCAGCAGCTTAGGGGACAGGGGGCTCTATGAGAAGTTCTTC. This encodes CASSLGDRGLYEKFF. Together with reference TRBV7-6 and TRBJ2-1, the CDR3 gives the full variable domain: GAGVSQSPRYKVTKRGQDVALRCDPISGHVSLYWYRQALGQGPEFLTYFNYEAQQDKSGLPNDRFSAERPEGSISTLTIQRTEQRDSAMYRCASSLGDRGLYEKFFGPGTRLTVL.

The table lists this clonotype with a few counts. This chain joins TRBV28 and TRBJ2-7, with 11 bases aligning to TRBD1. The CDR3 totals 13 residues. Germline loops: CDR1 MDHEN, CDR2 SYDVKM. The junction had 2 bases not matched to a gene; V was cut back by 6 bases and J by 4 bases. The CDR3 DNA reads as TGTGCCAGCAGGGACAGGGGGCTGTACGAGCAGTACTTC. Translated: CASRDRGLYEQYF.

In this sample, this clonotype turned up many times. The CDR3 reads CASSLVWEQYF. The CDR3 bases are TGTGCCAGCAGCTTAGTTTGGGAGCAGTACTTC. The V gene is TRBV7-2, the J gene TRBJ2-7; D gene uncertain. This CDR3 comprises 11 residues. CDR1 is SGHTA, CDR2 FQGNSA, per germline. V was pared by 1 base and J by 7 bases, with 5 bases between.

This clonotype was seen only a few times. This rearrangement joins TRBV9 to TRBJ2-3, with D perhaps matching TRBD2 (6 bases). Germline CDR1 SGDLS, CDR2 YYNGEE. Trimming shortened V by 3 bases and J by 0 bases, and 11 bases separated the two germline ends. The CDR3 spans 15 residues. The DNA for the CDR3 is TGTGCCAGCAGCGAGTCGAGCGGGAGCACAGATACGCAGTATTTT. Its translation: CASSESSGSTDTQYF.

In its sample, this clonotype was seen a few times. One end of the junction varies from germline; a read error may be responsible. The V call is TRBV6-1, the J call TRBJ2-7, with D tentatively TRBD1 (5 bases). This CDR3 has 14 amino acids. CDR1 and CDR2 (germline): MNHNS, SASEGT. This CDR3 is CASSERRGPYERYF. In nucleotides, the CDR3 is TGTGCCAGCAGTGAACGAAGGGGCCCCTACGAGCGGTACTTC.

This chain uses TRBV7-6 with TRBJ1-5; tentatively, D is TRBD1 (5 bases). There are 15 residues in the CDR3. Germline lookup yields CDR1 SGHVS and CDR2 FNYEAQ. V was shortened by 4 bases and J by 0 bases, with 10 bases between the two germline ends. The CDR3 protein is CASSSGHASNQPQHF. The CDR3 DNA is TGTGCCAGCAGCTCAGGACACGCTAGCAATCAGCCCCAGCATTTT.

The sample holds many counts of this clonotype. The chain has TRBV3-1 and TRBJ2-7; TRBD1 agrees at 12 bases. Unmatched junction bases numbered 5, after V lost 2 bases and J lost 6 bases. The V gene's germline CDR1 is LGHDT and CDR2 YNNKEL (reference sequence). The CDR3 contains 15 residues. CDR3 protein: CASSQRGQGALEQYF. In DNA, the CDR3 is TGTGCCAGCAGCCAAAGGGGACAGGGGGCGCTCGAGCAGTACTTC.

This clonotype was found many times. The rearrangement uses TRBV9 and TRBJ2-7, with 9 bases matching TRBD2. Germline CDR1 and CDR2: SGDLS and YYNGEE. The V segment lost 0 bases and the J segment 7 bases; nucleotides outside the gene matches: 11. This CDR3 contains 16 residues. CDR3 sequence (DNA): TGTGCCAGCAGCGTAGGAGGCACCGCGGGAGGGCGTGAGCAGTACTTC. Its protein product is CASSVGGTAGGREQYF.

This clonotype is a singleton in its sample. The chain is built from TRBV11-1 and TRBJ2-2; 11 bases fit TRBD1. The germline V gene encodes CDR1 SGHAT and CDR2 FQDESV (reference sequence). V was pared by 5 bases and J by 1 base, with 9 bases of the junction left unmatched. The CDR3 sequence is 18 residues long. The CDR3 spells CASSGAPGTGGNTGELFF. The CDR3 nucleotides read TGTGCCAGCAGCGGTGCCCCAGGGACAGGGGGGAACACCGGGGAGCTGTTTTTT.

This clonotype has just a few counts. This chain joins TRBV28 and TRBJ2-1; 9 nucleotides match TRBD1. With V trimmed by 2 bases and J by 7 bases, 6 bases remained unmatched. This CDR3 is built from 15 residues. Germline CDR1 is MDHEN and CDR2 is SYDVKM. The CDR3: CASSLQQGAANEQFF. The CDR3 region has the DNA TGTGCCAGCAGTTTACAACAGGGGGCCGCTAATGAGCAGTTCTTC. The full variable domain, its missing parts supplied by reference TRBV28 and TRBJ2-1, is DVKVTQSSRYLVKRTGEKVFLECVQDMDHENMFWYRQDPGLGLRLIYFSYDVKMKEKGDIPEGYSVSREKKERFSLILESASTNQTSMYLCASSLQQGAANEQFFGPGTRLTVL.

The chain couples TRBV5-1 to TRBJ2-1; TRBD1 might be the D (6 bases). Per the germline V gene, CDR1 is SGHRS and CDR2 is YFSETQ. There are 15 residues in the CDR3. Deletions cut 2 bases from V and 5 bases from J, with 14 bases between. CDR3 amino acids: CASSFGEQGHNEQFF. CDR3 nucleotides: TGCGCCAGCAGCTTCGGGGAACAGGGACACAATGAGCAGTTCTTC.

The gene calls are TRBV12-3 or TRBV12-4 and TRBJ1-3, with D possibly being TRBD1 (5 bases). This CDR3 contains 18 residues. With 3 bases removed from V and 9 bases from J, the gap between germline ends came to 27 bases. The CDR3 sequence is CASSFGLPGPVRDVTIYF. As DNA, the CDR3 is TGTGCCAGCAGTTTCGGGCTACCGGGGCCCGTTCGAGATGTCACCATATATTTT.

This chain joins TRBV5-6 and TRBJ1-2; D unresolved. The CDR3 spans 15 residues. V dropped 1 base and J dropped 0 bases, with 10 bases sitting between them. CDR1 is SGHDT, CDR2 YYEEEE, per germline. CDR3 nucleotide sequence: TGTGCCAGCAGCTTGACAGTCATATCTAACTATGGCTACACCTTC. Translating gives CASSLTVISNYGYTF.

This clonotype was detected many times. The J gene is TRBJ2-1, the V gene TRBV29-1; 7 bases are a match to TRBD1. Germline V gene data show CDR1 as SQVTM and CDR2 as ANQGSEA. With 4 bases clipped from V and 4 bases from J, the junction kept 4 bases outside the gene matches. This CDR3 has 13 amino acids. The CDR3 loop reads CSVGKGAYNEQFF. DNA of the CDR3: TGCAGCGTTGGCAAGGGGGCATACAATGAGCAGTTCTTC.

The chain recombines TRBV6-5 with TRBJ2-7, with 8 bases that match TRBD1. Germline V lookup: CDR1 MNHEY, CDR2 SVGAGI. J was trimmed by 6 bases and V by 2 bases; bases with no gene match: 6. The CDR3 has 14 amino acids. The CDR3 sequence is CASSYVTGVGEQYF. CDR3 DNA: TGTGCCAGCAGTTACGTGACAGGGGTCGGCGAGCAGTACTTC.

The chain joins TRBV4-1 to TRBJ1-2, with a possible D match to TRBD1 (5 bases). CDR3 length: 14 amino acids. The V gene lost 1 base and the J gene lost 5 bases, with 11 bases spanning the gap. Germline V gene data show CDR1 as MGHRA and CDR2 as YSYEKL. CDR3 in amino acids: CASSQGGGLYGYTF. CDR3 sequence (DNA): TGCGCCAGCAGCCAAGGGGGGGGTTTGTATGGCTACACCTTC.

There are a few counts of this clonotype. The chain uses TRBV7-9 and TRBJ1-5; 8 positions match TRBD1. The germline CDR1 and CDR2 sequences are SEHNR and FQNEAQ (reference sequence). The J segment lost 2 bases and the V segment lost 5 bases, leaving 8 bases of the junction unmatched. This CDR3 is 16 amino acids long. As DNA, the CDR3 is TGTGCCAGCAGCCCGACAGGGGTCGAGGGCAATCAGCCCCAGCATTTT. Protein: CASSPTGVEGNQPQHF.

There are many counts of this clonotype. The CDR3 loop is CASSYGGHEQFF. In DNA, the CDR3 is TGTGCCAGCAGTTATGGGGGACATGAGCAGTTCTTC. This chain links TRBV6-2 or TRBV6-3 with TRBJ2-1, with D perhaps matching TRBD1 or TRBD2 (5 bases each). The CDR3 has 12 residues. Germline CDR1 and CDR2: MNHEY and SVGEGT. Between the trimmed V and J ends, which lost 3 bases and 8 bases, there was a span of 8 bases.

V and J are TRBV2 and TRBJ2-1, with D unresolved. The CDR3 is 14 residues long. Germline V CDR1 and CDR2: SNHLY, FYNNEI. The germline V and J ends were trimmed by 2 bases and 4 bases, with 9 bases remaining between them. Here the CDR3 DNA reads TGTGCCAGCAGTGAAAGGTCCGGTTACAATGAGCAGTTCTTC. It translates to CASSERSGYNEQFF.

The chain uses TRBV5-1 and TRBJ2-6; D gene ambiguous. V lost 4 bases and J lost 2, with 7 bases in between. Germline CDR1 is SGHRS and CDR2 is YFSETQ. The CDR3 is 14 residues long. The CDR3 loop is CASSPRPGANVLTF. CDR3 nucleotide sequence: TGCGCCAGCAGCCCCCGTCCTGGGGCCAACGTCCTGACTTTC. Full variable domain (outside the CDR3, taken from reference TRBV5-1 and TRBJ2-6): KAGVTQTPRYLIKTRGQQVTLSCSPISGHRSVSWYQQTPGQGLQFLFEYFSETQRNKGNFPGRFSGRQFSNSRSEMNVSTLELGDSALYLCASSPRPGANVLTFGAGSRLTVL.

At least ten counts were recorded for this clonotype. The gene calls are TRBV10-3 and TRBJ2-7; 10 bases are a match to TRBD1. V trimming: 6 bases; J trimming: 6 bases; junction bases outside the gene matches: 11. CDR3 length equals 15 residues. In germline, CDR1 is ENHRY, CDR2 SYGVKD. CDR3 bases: TGTGCCATCAGACCGGGGACAGGGGACAAGGTCGAGCAGTACTTC. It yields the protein CAIRPGTGDKVEQYF.

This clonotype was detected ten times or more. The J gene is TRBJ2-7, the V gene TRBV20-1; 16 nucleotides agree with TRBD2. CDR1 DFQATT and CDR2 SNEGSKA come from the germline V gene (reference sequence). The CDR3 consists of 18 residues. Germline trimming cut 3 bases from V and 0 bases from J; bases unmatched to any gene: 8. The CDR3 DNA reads TGCAGTGCTAGTTCGGGACTAGCGGGAGGGCGGAGCTCCTACGAGCAGTACTTC. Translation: CSASSGLAGGRSSYEQYF.